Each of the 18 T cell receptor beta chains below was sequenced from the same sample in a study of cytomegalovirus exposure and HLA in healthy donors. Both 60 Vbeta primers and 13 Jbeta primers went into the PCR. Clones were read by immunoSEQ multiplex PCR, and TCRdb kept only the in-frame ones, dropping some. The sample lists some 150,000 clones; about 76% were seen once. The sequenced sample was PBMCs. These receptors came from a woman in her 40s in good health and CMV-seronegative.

CDR3 nucleotide sequence: TGTGCCAGCAGCTCCGCCCCGGGGGGGGTCCAAGAGACCCAGTACTTC. This sequence encodes CASSSAPGGVQETQYF. The rearrangement links TRBV5-6 to TRBJ2-5, with 8 bases aligning to TRBD2. Germline CDR1 is SGHDT and CDR2 is YYEEEE. CDR3 length: 16 amino acids. The J segment lost 1 base and the V segment lost 3 bases, leaving 8 bases of the junction unmatched.

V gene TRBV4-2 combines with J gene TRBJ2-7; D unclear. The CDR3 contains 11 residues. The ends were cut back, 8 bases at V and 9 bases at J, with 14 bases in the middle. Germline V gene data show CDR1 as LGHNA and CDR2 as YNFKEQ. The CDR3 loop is CASGSMSGQYF. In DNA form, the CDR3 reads TGTGCCAGCGGTTCGATGTCCGGGCAGTACTTC.

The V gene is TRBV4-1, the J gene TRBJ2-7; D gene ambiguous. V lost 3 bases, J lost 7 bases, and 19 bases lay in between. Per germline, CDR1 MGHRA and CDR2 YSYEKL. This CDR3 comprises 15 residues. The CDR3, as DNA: TGCGCCAGCAGCCACCCTCTGGGCCGATCTGGGGAGCAGTACTTC. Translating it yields CASSHPLGRSGEQYF.

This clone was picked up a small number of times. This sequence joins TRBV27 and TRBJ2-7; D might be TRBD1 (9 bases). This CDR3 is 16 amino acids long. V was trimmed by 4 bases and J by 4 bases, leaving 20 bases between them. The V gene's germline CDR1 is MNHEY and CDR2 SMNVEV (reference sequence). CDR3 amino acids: CASSSPGGTGSYEQYF. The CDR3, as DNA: TGTGCCAGCAGTTCACCGGGGGGGACAGGGTCATACGAGCAGTACTTC.

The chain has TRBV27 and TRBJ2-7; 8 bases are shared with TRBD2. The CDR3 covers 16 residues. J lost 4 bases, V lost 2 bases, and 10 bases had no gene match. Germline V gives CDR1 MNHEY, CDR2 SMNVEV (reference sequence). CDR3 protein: CASSLLSGTVIYEQYF. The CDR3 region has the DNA TGTGCCAGCAGTTTACTTAGCGGGACTGTCATTTACGAGCAGTACTTC.

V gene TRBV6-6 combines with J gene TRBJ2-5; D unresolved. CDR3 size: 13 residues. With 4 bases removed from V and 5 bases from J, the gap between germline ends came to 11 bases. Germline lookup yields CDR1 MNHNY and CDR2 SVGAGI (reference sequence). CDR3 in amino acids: CASSFGTRETQYF. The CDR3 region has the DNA TGTGCCAGCAGTTTTGGTACCCGGGAGACCCAGTACTTC.

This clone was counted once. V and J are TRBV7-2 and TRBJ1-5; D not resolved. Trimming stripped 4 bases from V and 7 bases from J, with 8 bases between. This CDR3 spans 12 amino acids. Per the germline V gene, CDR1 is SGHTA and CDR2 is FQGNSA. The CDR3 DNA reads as TGTGCCAGCAGCTCAAATCTACAGCCCCAGCATTTT. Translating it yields CASSSNLQPQHF.

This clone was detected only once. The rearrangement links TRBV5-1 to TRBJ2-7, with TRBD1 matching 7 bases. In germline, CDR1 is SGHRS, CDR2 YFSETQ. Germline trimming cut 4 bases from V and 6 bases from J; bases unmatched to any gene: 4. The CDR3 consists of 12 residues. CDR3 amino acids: CASSTDRVEQYF. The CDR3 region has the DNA TGCGCCAGCAGCACCGACAGGGTCGAGCAGTACTTC.

CDR3 DNA: TGTGCCAGCAGGAGCGACAGGGACTACGAGCAGTACTTC. It yields the protein CASRSDRDYEQYF. This chain links TRBV2 with TRBJ2-7; TRBD1 aligns across 7 bases. Germline assignment: CDR1 SNHLY and CDR2 FYNNEI. The CDR3 spans 13 residues. V dropped 6 bases and J dropped 3; count of bases not matched to a gene: 5.

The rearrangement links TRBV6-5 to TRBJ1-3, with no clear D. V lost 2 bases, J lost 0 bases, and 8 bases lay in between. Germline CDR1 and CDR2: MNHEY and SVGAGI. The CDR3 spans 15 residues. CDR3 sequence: CASSYQQYSGNTIYF. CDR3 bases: TGTGCCAGCAGTTACCAACAGTACTCTGGAAACACCATATATTTT.

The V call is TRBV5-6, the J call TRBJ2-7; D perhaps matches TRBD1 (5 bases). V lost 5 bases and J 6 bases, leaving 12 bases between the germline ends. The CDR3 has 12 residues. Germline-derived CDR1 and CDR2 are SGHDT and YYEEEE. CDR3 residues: CASSQRQSEQYF. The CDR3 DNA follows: TGTGCCAGCAGTCAGCGACAGTCCGAGCAGTACTTC.

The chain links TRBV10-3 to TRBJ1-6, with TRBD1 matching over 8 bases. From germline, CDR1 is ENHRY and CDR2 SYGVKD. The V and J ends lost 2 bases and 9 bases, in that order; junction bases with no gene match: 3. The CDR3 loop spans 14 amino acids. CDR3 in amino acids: CAISEGQGGSPLHF. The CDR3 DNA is TGTGCCATCAGTGAGGGACAGGGCGGTTCACCCCTCCACTTT.

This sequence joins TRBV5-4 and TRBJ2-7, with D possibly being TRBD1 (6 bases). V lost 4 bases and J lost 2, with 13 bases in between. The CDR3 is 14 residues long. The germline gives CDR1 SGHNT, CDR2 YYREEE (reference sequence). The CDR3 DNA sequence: TGTGCCAGCAGCACTGGACAGTCGACCTACGAGCAGTACTTC. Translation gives CASSTGQSTYEQYF. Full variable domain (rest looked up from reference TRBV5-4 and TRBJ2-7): ETGVTQSPTHLIKTRGQQVTLRCSSQSGHNTVSWYQQALGQGPQFIFQYYREEENGRGNFPPRFSGLQFPNYSSELNVNALELDDSALYLCASSTGQSTYEQYFGPGTRLTVT.

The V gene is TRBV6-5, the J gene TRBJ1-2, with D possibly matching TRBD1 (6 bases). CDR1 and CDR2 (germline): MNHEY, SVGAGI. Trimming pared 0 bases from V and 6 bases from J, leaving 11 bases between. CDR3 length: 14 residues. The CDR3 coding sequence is TGTGCCAGCAGTTACTCACAGGGAAATGATGGCTACACCTTC. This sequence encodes CASSYSQGNDGYTF.

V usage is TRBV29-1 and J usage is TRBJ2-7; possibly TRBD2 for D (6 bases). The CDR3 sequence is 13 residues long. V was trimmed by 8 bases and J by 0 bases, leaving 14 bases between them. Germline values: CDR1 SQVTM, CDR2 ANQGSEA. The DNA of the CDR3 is TGCAGCACATTCGGCGGGGACTCCTACGAGCAGTACTTC. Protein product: CSTFGGDSYEQYF.

The CDR3 DNA follows: TGCGCCAGCAGTTCAGGACACCTCACAGATACGCAGTATTTT. Translation gives CASSSGHLTDTQYF. This chain connects TRBV5-1 to TRBJ2-3; perhaps TRBD1 as D (5 bases). The CDR3 spans 14 residues. Germline V gene sequence: CDR1 SGHRS, CDR2 YFSETQ. V was trimmed by 5 bases and J by 2 bases, leaving 12 bases between them.

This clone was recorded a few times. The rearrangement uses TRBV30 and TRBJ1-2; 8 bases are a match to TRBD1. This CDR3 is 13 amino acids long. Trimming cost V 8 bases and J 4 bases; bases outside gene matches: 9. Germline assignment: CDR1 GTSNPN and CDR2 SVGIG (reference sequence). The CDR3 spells CAQDRGPFYGYTF. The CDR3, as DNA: TGTGCCCAAGACAGGGGACCCTTCTATGGCTACACCTTC.

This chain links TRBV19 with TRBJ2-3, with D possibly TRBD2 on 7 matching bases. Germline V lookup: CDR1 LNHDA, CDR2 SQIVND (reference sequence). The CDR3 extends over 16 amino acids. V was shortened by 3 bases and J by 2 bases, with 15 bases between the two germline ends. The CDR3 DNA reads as TGTGCCAGTAGTATCGGGGAGGGGGGGGTCACAGATACGCAGTATTTT. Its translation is CASSIGEGGVTDTQYF.